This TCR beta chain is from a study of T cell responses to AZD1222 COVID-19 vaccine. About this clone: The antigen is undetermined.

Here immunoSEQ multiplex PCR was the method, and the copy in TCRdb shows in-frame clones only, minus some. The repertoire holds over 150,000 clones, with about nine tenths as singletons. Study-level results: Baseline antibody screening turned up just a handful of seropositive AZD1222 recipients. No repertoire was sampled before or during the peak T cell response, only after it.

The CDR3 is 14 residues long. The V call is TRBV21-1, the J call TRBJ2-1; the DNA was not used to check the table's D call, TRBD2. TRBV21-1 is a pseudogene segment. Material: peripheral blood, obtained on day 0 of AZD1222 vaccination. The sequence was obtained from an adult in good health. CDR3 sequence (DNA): TGTGCCAGCAGCAGAGGAAAGTTGGGCAATGAGCAGTTCTTC. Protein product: CASSRGKLGNEQFF.